These 25 T cell receptor beta chains came from one sample sequenced in a study of beta chain features in type 1 diabetes. As every portion of the isolated RNA was reverse transcribed, the sequencing read expressed TCRB transcripts. Some clones are missing from TCRdb's copy, which holds only in-frame ones; the method was immunoSEQ multiplex PCR. Of 620,000 or so clones listed, roughly a sixth are singletons. Sequencing was performed on naive CD4+ T cells from blood. These receptors were obtained from a man aged 18 to 30 in good health.

As for this clone: Other DNA sequences in the sample encode the same CDR3. V usage is TRBV18 and J usage is TRBJ2-3; possibly TRBD1 for D (6 bases). CDR3 length equals 14 residues. Trimming cost V 1 base and J 4 bases, with 9 bases left between them. In germline, CDR1 is KGHSH, CDR2 LQKENI. CDR3 sequence: CASSPLQGPDTQYF. The CDR3 DNA reads as TGTGCCAGCTCACCACTACAGGGTCCAGATACGCAGTATTTT. The full variable domain, completed using reference TRBV18 and TRBJ2-3, is NAGVMQNPRHLVRRRGQEARLRCSPMKGHSHVYWYRQLPEEGLKFMVYLQKENIIDESGMPKERFSAEFPKEGPSILRIQQVVRGDSAAYFCASSPLQGPDTQYFGPGTRLTVL.

Comment on this clone: A single base separates this from a much larger clone, so it may be a read error. Other nucleotide sequences from this sample produce the same CDR3. The chain combines TRBV5-1 with TRBJ1-4; D is unresolved. CDR1 and CDR2 from the germline V gene are SGHRS and YFSETQ. V gave up 4 bases and J gave up 5 bases, with 3 bases separating them. The length of the CDR3 is 11 residues. This CDR3 is CASSLNEKLFF. The CDR3 DNA reads TGCGCCAGCAGCCTCAATGAAAAACTGTTTTTT.

The V call is TRBV7-2, the J call TRBJ1-3; D perhaps matches TRBD1 (6 bases). The CDR3 spans 15 residues. V lost 5 bases and J lost 4, with 15 bases in between. From germline, CDR1 is SGHTA and CDR2 FQGNSA. DNA of the CDR3: TGTGCCAGCAGCCCCGCCCGGGGGGGCGGAAACACCATATATTTT. This translates into CASSPARGGGNTIYF.

On this clone: A read error may produce the germline difference seen at one junction end. The sample contains more than one DNA sequence encoding this CDR3. The rearrangement uses TRBV4-3 and TRBJ2-4; TRBD2 matches 9 bases. Germline values: CDR1 LGHNA, CDR2 YSLEER. This CDR3 has 16 residues. In DNA, the CDR3 is TGCGCCAGCAGCCAAGATGCGGGAGGGGGGAAAAACATTCAATACTTC. Its translation is CASSQDAGGGKNIQYF.

In its sample, this clone was seen a few times. The junction and the germline gene differ at one end; a read error may be behind it. The V call is TRBV9, the J call TRBJ2-1, with 7 bases identical to TRBD2. This CDR3 is built from 15 residues. CDR1 and CDR2 from the germline V gene are SGDLS and YYNGEE. The CDR3 DNA follows: TGTGCCAGCAGCGCCCGGGACTACTCCTCCAATGAGCAGTTCTTC. Its protein is CASSARDYSSNEQFF.

CDR3 coding DNA: TGTGCCAGCTCCGGGACAAATGGAGAGACCCAGTACTTC. The encoded protein is CASSGTNGETQYF. The chain links TRBV18 to TRBJ2-5, with TRBD1 as a possible D gene (6 bases). With 6 bases removed from V and 4 bases from J, the gap between germline ends came to 12 bases. Germline loops: CDR1 KGHSH, CDR2 LQKENI. This CDR3 is built from 13 residues.

This chain uses TRBV7-2 with TRBJ2-2; D gene uncertain. Germline values: CDR1 SGHTA, CDR2 FQGNSA. This CDR3 has 12 residues. V lost 1 base to trimming and J lost 4 bases, with 1 base between them. In DNA, the CDR3 is TGTGCCAGCAGCTTAGTCACCGGGGAGCTGTTTTTT. Residues: CASSLVTGELFF. The variable domain in full, completed from reference TRBV7-2 and TRBJ2-2, reads GAGVSQSPSNKVTEKGKDVELRCDPISGHTALYWYRQSLGQGLEFLIYFQGNSAPDKSGLPSDRFSAERTGGSVSTLTIQRTQQEDSAVYLCASSLVTGELFFGEGSRLTVL.

This chain uses TRBV19 with TRBJ2-1; TRBD2 aligns across 12 bases. There are 17 residues in the CDR3. Germline loops: CDR1 LNHDA, CDR2 SQIVND (reference sequence). V shed 6 bases, J shed 0 bases, and the junction held 6 bases outside the gene matches. The CDR3 sequence: CASSAGLAGSSYNEQFF. In DNA form, the CDR3 reads TGTGCCAGTAGCGCGGGACTAGCGGGTAGCTCCTACAATGAGCAGTTCTTC.

This clone was observed a few times. This sequence joins TRBV4-2 and TRBJ2-7; D possibly corresponds to TRBD1 (6 bases). Trimming left V 4 bases short and J 4 bases short, with 14 bases between. Germline V CDR1 and CDR2: LGHNA, YNFKEQ. The CDR3 sequence is 14 residues long. CDR3 nucleotide sequence: TGTGCCAGCAGCCCAGGTACAGGGACATACGAGCAGTACTTC. It translates to CASSPGTGTYEQYF.

The V call is TRBV9, the J call TRBJ1-1, with unresolved D. CDR3 length equals 14 residues. V gave up 3 bases and J gave up 4 bases, with 13 bases separating them. Germline assignment: CDR1 SGDLS and CDR2 YYNGEE. The CDR3 here is CASSATRETTEAFF. The CDR3 DNA is TGTGCCAGCAGCGCCACGCGGGAGACCACTGAAGCTTTCTTT. The entire variable domain, with the rest obtained from reference TRBV9 and TRBJ1-1, is as follows: DSGVTQTPKHLITATGQRVTLRCSPRSGDLSVYWYQQSLDQGLQFLIQYYNGEERAKGNILERFSAQQFPDLHSELNLSSLELGDSALYFCASSATRETTEAFFGQGTRLTVV.

A few counts support this clone. Within the sample, other DNA sequences also encode this same CDR3. The chain joins TRBV7-2 to TRBJ2-4; the match to TRBD1 covers 8 bases. Per the germline V gene, CDR1 is SGHTA and CDR2 is FQGNSA. V was clipped by 0 bases and J by 1 base; unmatched bases: 5. CDR3 length: 17 amino acids. Written as DNA, the CDR3 is TGTGCCAGCAGCTTAGCTGGGACAGGCTCCGCCAAAAACATTCAGTACTTC. It yields the protein CASSLAGTGSAKNIQYF.

The V call is TRBV5-1, the J call TRBJ2-1; TRBD2 agrees at 7 bases. This CDR3 comprises 15 residues. Trimming cost V 4 bases and J 7 bases; bases outside gene matches: 11. CDR1 and CDR2 (germline): SGHRS, YFSETQ. CDR3 sequence reads: CASSPTGGRGNEQFF. The CDR3 nucleotides are TGCGCCAGCAGCCCTACCGGGGGGAGAGGGAATGAGCAGTTCTTC. Complete variable domain (other parts from reference TRBV5-1 and TRBJ2-1): KAGVTQTPRYLIKTRGQQVTLSCSPISGHRSVSWYQQTPGQGLQFLFEYFSETQRNKGNFPGRFSGRQFSNSRSEMNVSTLELGDSALYLCASSPTGGRGNEQFFGPGTRLTVL.

A remark on this clone: This same CDR3 is encoded by further DNA sequences in the sample. This rearrangement joins TRBV18 to TRBJ1-1; no firm D call. The V and J ends lost 4 bases and 1 base respectively, with 7 bases between them. Germline CDR1 and CDR2: KGHSH and LQKENI. The CDR3 has 13 amino acids. The CDR3 sequence: CASSRVENTEAFF. The CDR3 DNA reads as TGTGCCAGCTCACGAGTAGAGAACACTGAAGCTTTCTTT.

The CDR3 region is CASSVLAPYNEQFF. The CDR3 DNA reads as TGTGCCAGCAGTGTTCTAGCCCCCTACAATGAGCAGTTCTTC. The chain uses TRBV2 and TRBJ2-1; a weak D match, TRBD2 (5 bases). Trimming pared 4 bases from V and 2 bases from J, leaving 9 bases between. Per the germline V gene, CDR1 is SNHLY and CDR2 is FYNNEI. The CDR3 is 14 amino acids.

This clone turned up a few times. V and J are TRBV19 and TRBJ1-2; the match to TRBD1 covers 7 bases. The junction had 11 bases not matched to a gene; V was cut back by 5 bases and J by 8 bases. There are 14 residues in the CDR3. The V gene's germline CDR1 is LNHDA and CDR2 SQIVND (reference sequence). CDR3 in DNA: TGTGCCAGTAGTTTCGACAGGGTACTTGGCGGCTACACCTTC. It is translated as CASSFDRVLGGYTF.

This clone was found a few times. The rearrangement uses TRBV5-5 and TRBJ2-6; D may be TRBD1 (6 bases). Trimming pared 4 bases from V and 4 bases from J, leaving 18 bases between. Germline CDR1 and CDR2: SGHKS and YYEKEE (reference sequence). The CDR3 is made up of 17 amino acids. The CDR3 here is CASSGTGLGSGANVLTF. CDR3 nucleotide sequence: TGTGCCAGCAGCGGTACAGGGTTAGGGTCCGGGGCCAACGTCCTGACTTTC.

This clone has only a few counts. The chain is built from TRBV10-3 and TRBJ1-1; a weak D match, TRBD1 (5 bases). The CDR3 sequence is 13 residues long. Germline V CDR1 and CDR2: ENHRY, SYGVKD. Between the trimmed V and J ends, which lost 7 bases and 3 bases, there was a span of 12 bases. In nucleotides, the CDR3 is TGTGCCATCACCCTGGGGGGTGACACTGAAGCTTTCTTT. The encoded protein is CAITLGGDTEAFF.

This clone was detected only a few times. CDR3 in amino acids: CASSYPAGASYEQYF. CDR3 in DNA: TGTGCCAGCAGTTACCCAGCAGGGGCCTCCTACGAGCAGTACTTC. The chain couples TRBV6-6 to TRBJ2-7, with D perhaps TRBD1 (6 bases). The V gene lost 2 bases and the J gene lost 0 bases, with 11 bases spanning the gap. In germline, CDR1 is MNHNY, CDR2 SVGAGI (reference sequence). The CDR3 runs to 15 residues.

The CDR3 region is CASRGPGMSSGANVLTF. The CDR3 nucleotides are TGTGCCAGTAGGGGGCCAGGGATGTCCTCTGGGGCCAACGTCCTGACTTTC. The rearrangement uses TRBV7-2 and TRBJ2-6, with 7 bases lining up with TRBD1. The CDR3 runs to 17 residues. Germline V gene lookup returns CDR1 SGHTA and CDR2 FQGNSA. The V segment lost 9 bases and the J segment 0 bases; nucleotides outside the gene matches: 11.

This clone has a handful of counts. The chain is built from TRBV7-8 and TRBJ2-3; TRBD2 is a possible D gene (5 bases). The CDR3 covers 16 residues. V lost 4 bases and J lost 1, with 15 bases in between. CDR1 SGHVS and CDR2 FQNEAQ come from the germline V gene. CDR3 amino acids: CASSSPRRARTDTQYF. CDR3 DNA: TGTGCCAGCAGCTCACCGCGGCGGGCCCGCACAGATACGCAGTATTTT.

The chain couples TRBV28 to TRBJ2-3; D unresolved. The CDR3 loop spans 13 amino acids. V shed 6 bases and J shed 7 bases, with 14 bases lying between them. Germline V CDR1 and CDR2: MDHEN, SYDVKM. CDR3 nucleotide sequence: TGTGCCAGCAGATCAGGACCTCGGTATACGCAGTATTTT. It yields the protein CASRSGPRYTQYF.

V is TRBV2 and J is TRBJ2-1; perhaps TRBD2 as D (5 bases). The CDR3 consists of 15 residues. Trimming stripped 6 bases from V and 11 bases from J, with 23 bases between. Germline CDR1 SNHLY, CDR2 FYNNEI. CDR3 nucleotides: TGTGCCAGCAGGAGGCGGCTAGAAGAGGGTGTACAGCAGTTCTTC. Its translation: CASRRRLEEGVQQFF.

This clone was picked up a small number of times. This chain joins TRBV4-3 and TRBJ1-2; 7 nucleotides line up with TRBD1. Per germline, CDR1 LGHNA and CDR2 YSLEER. Trimming cost V 1 base and J 2 bases; bases outside gene matches: 4. The CDR3 loop spans 15 amino acids. This CDR3 is CASSQGAGGNYGYTF. For the CDR3, the DNA is TGCGCCAGCAGCCAAGGCGCAGGGGGAAACTATGGCTACACCTTC.

A few counts support this clone. V gene TRBV4-1 combines with J gene TRBJ2-7, with 9 bases aligning to TRBD1. The CDR3 length is 17 residues. Germline CDR1 and CDR2: MGHRA and YSYEKL. Trimming removed 4 bases from V and 5 bases from J; junction bases left unmatched: 15. Here the CDR3 DNA reads TGCGCCAGCAGCCGAGTGATGAGGGGGACAGGGTTGGACGAGCAGTACTTC. Protein sequence: CASSRVMRGTGLDEQYF.

The chain combines TRBV30 with TRBJ1-1; TRBD1 is a possible D gene (5 bases). This CDR3 is built from 13 residues. Looked up from germline, CDR1 is GTSNPN and CDR2 is SVGIG (reference sequence). V was trimmed by 1 base and J by 2 bases, leaving 8 bases between them. CDR3 DNA: TGTGCCTGGAGTGGACAGACCAACACTGAAGCTTTCTTT. It translates to CAWSGQTNTEAFF.